The text below deals with one TCR beta chain. Its antigen is unidentified. Treatment indicated: approximately nine-day PBMC culture with coronavirus spike peptide pools or control peptides (ViraFEST assay). These data belong to a study of vaccination and CD4 T cells after COVID-19. V lost 10 bases, J lost 12 bases, and 16 bases lay in between. CDR3 length: 12 amino acids. Germline V gene data show CDR1 as SNHLY and CDR2 as FYNNEI. Oncomine TCR Beta short-read sequencing was applied to DNA from cultured CD4+ T cells. TCRdb processed the PCR reads anew with MiXCR; each CDR3 protein has one entry. The table lists approximately 24,000 distinct CDR3 sequences, 64% of them singletons.

The material sequenced was CD4+ T cells from blood, cultured in vitro. This TCR was sampled from a human donor who had recovered from COVID-19. The chain recombines TRBV2 with TRBJ1-6; no definite D call. CDR3 sequence reads: CATCRELGPLHF. In nucleotides, the CDR3 is TGTGCCACCTGTCGGGAGCTGGGACCCCTCCACTTT.